This passage covers 10 T cell receptor beta chains from one sample sequenced in a study of control samples from healthy donors and cancer patients. Using immunoSEQ multiplex PCR, the repertoire was profiled, and TCRdb retains in-frame clones only, with some absent. Seen here are tens of thousands of clones, about 93% observed once, and the top ten hold 4%. The material sequenced was blood. These receptors were collected from a man aged 25-45 years in good health.

This rearrangement joins TRBV19 to TRBJ2-2; D gene unclear. The germline V gene has CDR1 LNHDA and CDR2 SQIVND (reference sequence). V lost 4 bases, J lost 4 bases, and 13 bases lay in between. The CDR3 extends over 15 amino acids. The CDR3 DNA sequence: TGTGCCAGTAGTACTCCTGGACGGACCACCGGGGAGCTGTTTTTT. Residues: CASSTPGRTTGELFF.

This chain uses TRBV4-3 with TRBJ1-6; D perhaps matches TRBD1 (5 bases). The CDR3 contains 14 residues. V was trimmed by 4 bases and J by 11 bases, leaving 15 bases between them. From germline, CDR1 is LGHNA and CDR2 YSLEER. In DNA, the CDR3 is TGCGCCAGCAGCCTAACCGGGACCCATGCACCCCTCCACTTT. It translates to CASSLTGTHAPLHF.

The chain has TRBV6-5 and TRBJ1-1, with TRBD1 as a possible D gene (5 bases). Germline values: CDR1 MNHEY, CDR2 SVGAGI. The CDR3 has 15 residues. V was shortened by 0 bases and J by 0 bases, with 8 bases between the two germline ends. The chain's CDR3 is CASSYSTAMNTEAFF. CDR3 sequence (DNA): TGTGCCAGCAGTTACTCGACAGCTATGAACACTGAAGCTTTCTTT.

The chain is built from TRBV4-3 and TRBJ1-5; D not certain. This CDR3 spans 15 amino acids. From germline, CDR1 is LGHNA and CDR2 YSLEER. V gave up 0 bases and J gave up 2 bases, with 8 bases separating them. The CDR3 DNA is TGCGCCAGCAGCCAAGACCCGTTGGGCAATCAGCCCCAGCATTTT. This gives the protein CASSQDPLGNQPQHF.

V and J are TRBV2 and TRBJ2-5, with D possibly matching TRBD2 (5 bases). CDR3 length: 14 amino acids. Germline V lookup: CDR1 SNHLY, CDR2 FYNNEI. Trimming stripped 3 bases from V and 1 base from J, with 9 bases between. The CDR3, as DNA: TGTGCCAGCAGTGAGTTGAGCGGCCAAGAGACCCAGTACTTC. It translates to CASSELSGQETQYF.

CDR3 sequence (DNA): TGTGCCAGCTCACCGGGACTAGCGGGGGCCTACGAGCAGTACTTC. Amino acid sequence: CASSPGLAGAYEQYF. V and J are TRBV18 and TRBJ2-7; 14 nucleotides align to TRBD2. The CDR3 has 15 residues. The V gene end was trimmed by 3 bases and the J gene end by 2 bases; junction bases not matched to a gene: 0. CDR1 is KGHSH and CDR2 is LQKENI in the germline V gene. The variable domain in full, with the rest retrieved from reference TRBV18 and TRBJ2-7, is NAGVMQNPRHLVRRRGQEARLRCSPMKGHSHVYWYRQLPEEGLKFMVYLQKENIIDESGMPKERFSAEFPKEGPSILRIQQVVRGDSAAYFCASSPGLAGAYEQYFGPGTRLTVT.

This clone occurred once. This chain joins TRBV5-1 and TRBJ2-1, with D unresolved. Germline loops: CDR1 SGHRS, CDR2 YFSETQ. V lost 4 bases, J lost 0 bases, and 23 bases lay in between. The CDR3 consists of 19 residues. DNA of the CDR3: TGCGCCAGCAGCGGCGCTTCTCCGTCGGGCAAGAGCTCCTACAATGAGCAGTTCTTC. Translated: CASSGASPSGKSSYNEQFF.

V gene TRBV5-4 combines with J gene TRBJ2-3, with 10 bases lining up with TRBD2. CDR3 size: 16 residues. Germline V lookup: CDR1 SGHNT, CDR2 YYREEE (reference sequence). The trim removed 2 bases at V and 0 bases at J, leaving 3 bases unmatched. DNA for the CDR3: TGTGCCAGCAGCTTAATGACTAGCGGGAGCACAGATACGCAGTATTTT. Translating gives CASSLMTSGSTDTQYF.

The chain couples TRBV6-5 to TRBJ2-1; TRBD2 is a possible D gene (6 bases). The CDR3 spans 15 residues. Deletions cut 6 bases from V and 3 bases from J, with 15 bases between. Germline lookup yields CDR1 MNHEY and CDR2 SVGAGI. The CDR3 loop reads CASRSGTQDYNEQFF. CDR3 DNA sequence: TGTGCCAGCAGATCGGGGACTCAGGACTACAATGAGCAGTTCTTC.

The V gene is TRBV24-1, the J gene TRBJ2-3, with 9 bases that match TRBD1. CDR1 and CDR2 from the germline V gene are KGHDR and SFDVKD. The CDR3 contains 17 residues. The trim removed 0 bases at V and 2 bases at J, leaving 5 bases unmatched. The CDR3 bases are TGTGCCACCAGTGATTTGGGGGACAGGGCCGTCACAGATACGCAGTATTTT. Translating it yields CATSDLGDRAVTDTQYF.